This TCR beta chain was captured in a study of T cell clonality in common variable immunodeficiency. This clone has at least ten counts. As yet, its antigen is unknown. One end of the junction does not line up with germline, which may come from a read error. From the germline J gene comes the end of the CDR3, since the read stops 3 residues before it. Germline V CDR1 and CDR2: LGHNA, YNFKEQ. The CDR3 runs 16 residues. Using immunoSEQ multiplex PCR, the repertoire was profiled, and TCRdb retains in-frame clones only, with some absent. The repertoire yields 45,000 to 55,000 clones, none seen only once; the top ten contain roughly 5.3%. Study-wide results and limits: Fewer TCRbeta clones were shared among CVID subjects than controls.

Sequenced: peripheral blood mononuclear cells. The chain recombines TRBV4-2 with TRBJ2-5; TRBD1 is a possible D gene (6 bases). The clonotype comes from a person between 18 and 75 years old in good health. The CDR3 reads CASSQDIWDTSETQYF. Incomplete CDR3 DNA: TGCGCCAGCAGCCAAGATATTTGGGACACTAGTGAGACC.